Each of the 28 T cell receptor beta chains below was sequenced from the same sample in a study of early T cells in non-severe SARS-CoV-2 infection. One entry per CDR3 protein results from TCRdb running MiXCR on the 5' RACE reads. This repertoire shows 55,000 to 65,000 distinct CDR3 sequences, 8% to 11% found once; its top ten account for 5.5% to 7%. Sequenced material: whole blood. These receptors were collected from an adult who was a healthcare worker with PCR-confirmed SARS-CoV-2 infection or an uninfected control (not recorded which).

This clonotype occurred a few times. The chain has TRBV11-2 and TRBJ2-6; D remains unclear. This CDR3 comprises 16 residues. The germline V gene has CDR1 SGHAT and CDR2 FQNNGV. Trimming removed 2 bases at V and 0 bases at J, with 8 bases between. The CDR3 DNA is TGTGCCAGCAGCTTAAGTAGGGCCTCTGGGGCCAACGTCCTGACTTTC. Encoded protein: CASSLSRASGANVLTF.

This clonotype has at least ten counts. The chain is built from TRBV20-1 and TRBJ2-7; D possibly matches TRBD1 or TRBD2 (5 bases each). Germline V lookup: CDR1 DFQATT, CDR2 SNEGSKA (reference sequence). The V and J ends lost 0 bases and 1 base respectively, with 13 bases between them. The CDR3 sequence is 15 residues long. This CDR3 reads CSAREVGTRSYEQYF. CDR3 DNA: TGCAGTGCTAGAGAGGTTGGGACGCGTTCCTACGAGCAGTACTTC.

This clonotype was counted between two and nine times. The chain links TRBV6-2 or TRBV6-3 to TRBJ1-2; the D gene is possibly TRBD1 (6 bases). CDR1 is MNHEY, CDR2 SVGEGT, per germline. V gave up 6 bases and J gave up 8 bases, with 31 bases separating them. This CDR3 comprises 18 residues. CDR3 sequence (DNA): TGTGCCAGCAGCCTACCCCCCTCGACAGGACTACAAAACTCGGGCTACACCTTC. Translation gives CASSLPPSTGLQNSGYTF.

Comments on this clonotype: A much larger clonotype is one base distant, so this may be a read error. This chain uses TRBV20-1 with TRBJ2-7; D not certain. Between the trimmed V and J ends, which lost 3 bases and 0 bases, there was a span of 9 bases. Germline CDR1 DFQATT, CDR2 SNEGSKA (reference sequence). This CDR3 contains 13 residues. The chain's CDR3 is CSARSPPSYEQYF. CDR3 bases: TGCAGTGCTAGGAGTCCCCCCTCCTACGAGCAGTACTTC.

This clonotype was counted between two and nine times. The V and J genes are TRBV4-2 and TRBJ1-2; 7 nucleotides agree with TRBD1. The germline V gene encodes CDR1 LGHNA and CDR2 YNFKEQ. This CDR3 has 15 residues. Unmatched junction bases numbered 5, after V lost 0 bases and J lost 4 bases. The DNA of the CDR3 is TGTGCCAGCAGCCAAGAACGACAGGGCGCCTATGGCTACACCTTC. It yields the protein CASSQERQGAYGYTF.

This clonotype was recorded at least ten times. The chain joins TRBV10-2 to TRBJ1-2; perhaps TRBD1 as D (6 bases). The CDR3 runs to 14 residues. CDR1 and CDR2 from the germline V gene are WSHSY and SAAADI. The V end was cut by 6 bases, the J end by 0 bases, with 11 bases between. The DNA of the CDR3 is TGCGCCAGCAGCGAGGGGGGAGCTAACTATGGCTACACCTTC. It specifies CASSEGGANYGYTF.

The sample holds many counts of this clonotype. The gene calls are TRBV29-1 and TRBJ2-7; D might be TRBD2 (6 bases). V lost 5 bases, J lost 3 bases, and 11 bases lay in between. Germline assignment: CDR1 SQVTM and CDR2 ANQGSEA. The CDR3 extends over 12 amino acids. The CDR3: CSVSSGLYEQYF. The CDR3 bases are TGCAGCGTTAGTAGCGGACTCTACGAGCAGTACTTC.

This clonotype has a count of ten or more. V is TRBV27 and J is TRBJ2-3; maybe TRBD1 (6 bases). Looked up from germline, CDR1 is MNHEY and CDR2 is SMNVEV (reference sequence). V lost 2 bases, J lost 0 bases, and 9 bases lay in between. The CDR3 consists of 15 residues. CDR3 DNA: TGTGCCAGCAGTTTAACAGGGCTTAGCACAGATACGCAGTATTTT. Translating gives CASSLTGLSTDTQYF.

The rearrangement links TRBV2 to TRBJ1-2; 7 bases are shared with TRBD1. V gave up 1 base and J gave up 5 bases; unmatched junction bases: 7. Germline V lookup: CDR1 SNHLY, CDR2 FYNNEI. CDR3 length: 15 amino acids. The CDR3 sequence is CASSEERDRGYGYTF. The CDR3 coding sequence is TGTGCCAGCAGTGAAGAGAGGGACAGAGGGTATGGCTACACCTTC.

In its sample, this clonotype was seen many times. The V and J genes are TRBV3-1 and TRBJ2-2, with 10 bases identical to TRBD2. V trimming: 4 bases; J trimming: 0 bases; junction bases outside the gene matches: 5. The CDR3 is made up of 17 amino acids. CDR1 LGHDT and CDR2 YNNKEL come from the germline V gene (reference sequence). CDR3: CASSPPGLASNTGELFF. The CDR3 DNA reads TGTGCCAGCAGCCCTCCGGGACTAGCGTCGAACACCGGGGAGCTGTTTTTT.

This clonotype was seen a handful of times. This chain links TRBV28 with TRBJ2-5; D is undetermined. The ends were cut back, 1 base at V and 2 bases at J, with 5 bases in the middle. The germline V gene encodes CDR1 MDHEN and CDR2 SYDVKM. This CDR3 region has 13 residues. The CDR3 here is CASSLLSQETQYF. CDR3 nucleotides: TGTGCCAGCAGTTTATTGAGTCAAGAGACCCAGTACTTC.

This clonotype was recorded at least ten times. This chain connects TRBV5-1 to TRBJ2-1; D is possibly TRBD2 (5 bases). The CDR3 extends over 16 amino acids. V dropped 0 bases and J dropped 5 bases, with 15 bases sitting between them. CDR1 is SGHRS, CDR2 YFSETQ, per germline. CDR3 DNA: TGCGCCAGCAGCTTGGTCCCGCTCCCGGGGAACAATGAGCAGTTCTTC. Translating it yields CASSLVPLPGNNEQFF.

This clonotype was detected only a few times. This sequence joins TRBV20-1 and TRBJ2-1, with D perhaps TRBD2 (6 bases). V lost 0 bases to trimming and J lost 1 base, with 10 bases between them. The germline gives CDR1 DFQATT, CDR2 SNEGSKA (reference sequence). The CDR3 is 15 residues long. In nucleotides, the CDR3 is TGCAGTGCTAGAGATCCGGGGGATTCCTACAATGAGCAGTTCTTC. Its protein is CSARDPGDSYNEQFF.

The CDR3 nucleotides read TGCGCCAGCAGCCAAGATCAGGCAGGGGAACGCGAGCAGTACTTC. Its translation is CASSQDQAGEREQYF. This sequence joins TRBV4-1 and TRBJ2-7; TRBD1 might be the D (6 bases). CDR3 length equals 15 residues. Trimming took 0 bases from V and 6 from J, leaving 15 bases between them. In germline, CDR1 is MGHRA, CDR2 YSYEKL.

This chain joins TRBV5-5 and TRBJ1-4; D is perhaps TRBD1 (5 bases). From germline, CDR1 is SGHKS and CDR2 YYEKEE (reference sequence). V lost 2 bases to trimming and J lost 16 bases, with 18 bases between them. The CDR3 runs 13 residues. The CDR3 DNA is TGTGCCAGCAGCTTTAGTCCTTGGGAAGGGGAGTTTTTT. The encoded protein is CASSFSPWEGEFF. Full variable domain (remainder filled in from reference TRBV5-5 and TRBJ1-4): DAGVTQSPTHLIKTRGQQVTLRCSPISGHKSVSWYQQVLGQGPQFIFQYYEKEERGRGNFPDRFSARQFPNYSSELNVNALLLGDSALYLCASSFSPWEGEFFGSGTQLSVL.

The table lists this clonotype with many counts. J is TRBJ2-1 and V is TRBV4-2, with D tentatively TRBD1 or TRBD2 (6 bases each). The V gene lost 0 bases and the J gene lost 4 bases, with 25 bases spanning the gap. The CDR3 length is 20 residues. From germline, CDR1 is LGHNA and CDR2 YNFKEQ. In DNA, the CDR3 is TGTGCCAGCAGCCAAGATCGGCCAAGGGGCGGGATAAGGGGGTACAATGAGCAGTTCTTC. It codes for CASSQDRPRGGIRGYNEQFF.

The chain has TRBV10-3 and TRBJ1-1; D is perhaps TRBD1 (5 bases). CDR1 is ENHRY and CDR2 is SYGVKD in the germline V gene. The V gene lost 8 bases and the J gene lost 3 bases, with 16 bases spanning the gap. The CDR3 length is 14 residues. CDR3 region: CAIGRGGEDTEAFF. CDR3 nucleotides: TGTGCCATCGGCCGTGGGGGTGAGGACACTGAAGCTTTCTTT.

This clonotype was detected many times. A much larger clone sits a single nucleotide away, making a read error possible. The chain couples TRBV3-1 to TRBJ2-1; 8 bases align to TRBD2. From germline, CDR1 is LGHDT and CDR2 YNNKEL (reference sequence). The length of the CDR3 is 17 residues. The CDR3 DNA reads as TGTGCCAGCAACCAAGGCTCGGGGCGGGAGGTGGTCAATGAGCAGTTCTTC. Protein product: CASNQGSGREVVNEQFF.

This chain links TRBV18 with TRBJ2-7; 8 bases line up with TRBD1. This CDR3 contains 15 residues. J gave up 3 bases and V 4 bases, and 8 bases lay outside the gene matches. The germline CDR1 and CDR2 sequences are KGHSH and LQKENI. CDR3 coding DNA: TGTGCCAGCTCACTGACGACAGGGGTTCGCTACGAGCAGTACTTC. It codes for CASSLTTGVRYEQYF.

This clonotype was seen many times. The chain recombines TRBV7-9 with TRBJ2-3; 10 bases match TRBD2. Trimming cost V 0 bases and J 0 bases; bases outside gene matches: 0. This CDR3 is 16 amino acids long. Germline V gives CDR1 SEHNR, CDR2 FQNEAQ (reference sequence). Written as DNA, the CDR3 is TGTGCCAGCAGCTTAGCGACTAGCGGGAGCACAGATACGCAGTATTTT. The encoded protein is CASSLATSGSTDTQYF.

The chain uses TRBV2 and TRBJ1-6, with 9 positions matching TRBD1. There are 13 residues in the CDR3. Germline V gene data show CDR1 as SNHLY and CDR2 as FYNNEI. After removal of 7 bases from V and 7 bases from J, the junction contained 2 bases not matched to a gene. Here the CDR3 DNA reads TGTGCCAGCACCGGACAGGGGAATTCACCCCTCCACTTT. This sequence encodes CASTGQGNSPLHF.

There are a few counts of this clonotype. The chain has TRBV7-9 and TRBJ1-1, with 10 bases that match TRBD1. The ends lost 4 bases at V and 1 base at J; junction bases unmatched: 0. This CDR3 contains 14 residues. Per germline, CDR1 SEHNR and CDR2 FQNEAQ (reference sequence). CDR3 sequence (DNA): TGTGCCAGCAGCTGGGACAGGGGGAACACTGAAGCTTTCTTT. Its translation: CASSWDRGNTEAFF.

This clonotype was seen a few times. The chain has TRBV29-1 and TRBJ1-2; TRBD1 is a possible D gene (5 bases). This CDR3 has 13 amino acids. Germline V gene lookup returns CDR1 SQVTM and CDR2 ANQGSEA. Trimming took off 7 bases at V and 7 bases at J, with 19 bases between the two ends. The CDR3 region has the DNA TGCAGCGCTCAGACAGCCGCCACCTCTGGCTACACCTTC. Its translation: CSAQTAATSGYTF.

In its sample, this clonotype was seen many times. V gene TRBV20-1 combines with J gene TRBJ2-1; maybe TRBD2 (6 bases). CDR1 is DFQATT, CDR2 SNEGSKA, per germline (reference sequence). Trimming cost V 3 bases and J 1 base, with 13 bases left between them. The CDR3 consists of 15 residues. The CDR3 bases are TGCAGTGCTAGGGGGTTTAGCGGTTCCTACAATGAGCAGTTCTTC. As protein: CSARGFSGSYNEQFF.

This clonotype has a handful of counts. The rearrangement joins TRBV2 to TRBJ2-6; tentatively, D is TRBD1 (6 bases). The germline V gene encodes CDR1 SNHLY and CDR2 FYNNEI. The V end lost 6 bases, the J end lost 2 bases, and 11 bases lay between the germline ends. The CDR3 totals 15 residues. The CDR3 coding sequence is TGTGCCAGCAGGCTCACAGGGACTGGGGCCAACGTCCTGACTTTC. Its protein is CASRLTGTGANVLTF.

This clonotype was counted many times. The J gene is TRBJ1-1, the V gene TRBV7-3; D gene uncertain. This CDR3 has 13 amino acids. V shed 5 bases and J shed 3 bases, with 10 bases lying between them. CDR1 and CDR2 (germline): SGHTA, FQGTGA. This CDR3 is CASSLQADTEAFF. CDR3 nucleotides: TGTGCCAGCAGCCTCCAGGCAGACACTGAAGCTTTCTTT. Full variable domain (rest looked up from reference TRBV7-3 and TRBJ1-1): GAGVSQTPSNKVTEKGKYVELRCDPISGHTALYWYRQSLGQGPEFLIYFQGTGAADDSGLPNDRFFAVRPEGSVSTLKIQRTERGDSAVYLCASSLQADTEAFFGQGTRLTVV.

This clonotype was seen repeatedly, ten times or more. The gene calls are TRBV5-4 and TRBJ2-3; no clear D. This CDR3 contains 15 residues. Per germline, CDR1 SGHNT and CDR2 YYREEE (reference sequence). Trimming shortened V by 0 bases and J by 0 bases, and 8 bases separated the two germline ends. CDR3: CASSLEGYSTDTQYF. CDR3 nucleotides: TGTGCCAGCAGCTTGGAAGGGTATAGCACAGATACGCAGTATTTT.

The sample holds many counts of this clonotype. The chain is built from TRBV20-1 and TRBJ1-6; no clear D gene. The CDR3 runs to 15 residues. The V gene lost 0 bases and the J gene lost 0 bases, with 6 bases spanning the gap. CDR1 and CDR2 (germline): DFQATT, SNEGSKA (reference sequence). The CDR3 is CSARDFGSYNSPLHF. The CDR3 bases are TGCAGTGCTAGAGATTTTGGCTCCTATAATTCACCCCTCCACTTT.